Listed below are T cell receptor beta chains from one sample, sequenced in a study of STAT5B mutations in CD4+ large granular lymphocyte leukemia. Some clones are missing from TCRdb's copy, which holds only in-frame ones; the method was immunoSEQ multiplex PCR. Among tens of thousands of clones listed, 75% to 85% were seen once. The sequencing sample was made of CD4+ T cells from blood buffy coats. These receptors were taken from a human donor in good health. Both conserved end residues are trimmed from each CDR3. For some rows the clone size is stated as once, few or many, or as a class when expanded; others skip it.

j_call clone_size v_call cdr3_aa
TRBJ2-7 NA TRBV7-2 ASSLLPSGSYEQY
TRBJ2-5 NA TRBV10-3 AISESGGKETQY
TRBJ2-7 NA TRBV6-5 ASSPAGPYEQY
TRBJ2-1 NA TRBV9 ASSVTARDRVHWGNNEQF
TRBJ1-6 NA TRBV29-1 SVEDPGTGGCSPLH
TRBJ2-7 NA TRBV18 ASSPETGGAWSYEQY
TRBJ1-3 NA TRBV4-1 ASSQAGVAGNTIY
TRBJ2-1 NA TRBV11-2 ASSLSGSVSNEQF
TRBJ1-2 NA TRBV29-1 SVRTQEGYGYT
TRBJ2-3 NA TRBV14 ASSPLTGTDTQY
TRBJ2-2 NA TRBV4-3 ASSQGGLANTGELF
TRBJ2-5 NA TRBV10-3 AIRKGQNQETQY
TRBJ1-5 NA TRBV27 ASNPTDRASNQPQH
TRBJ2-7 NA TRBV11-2 ASSSYAGTGSSYEQY
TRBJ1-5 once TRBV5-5 ASRPGLGDQPQH
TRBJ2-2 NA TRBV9 ASNGGESTGELF
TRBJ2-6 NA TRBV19 ASREQGSGANVLT
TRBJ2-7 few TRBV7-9 ASSLTLAGEGEQY
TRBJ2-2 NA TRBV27 ASRLAGRLNTGELF
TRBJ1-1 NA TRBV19 ASSIEGSGQGEAF
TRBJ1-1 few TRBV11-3 ASSLRNTEAF
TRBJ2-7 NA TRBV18 ASSPTDAYEQY
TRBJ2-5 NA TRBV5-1 ASSFPGEETQY
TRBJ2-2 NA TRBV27 ASSLKGPINTGELF
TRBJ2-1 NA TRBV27 ASSSRRSGPWNEQF
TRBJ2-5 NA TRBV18 ASSPPLRQETQY
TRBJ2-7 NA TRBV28 ASSLYSYEQY
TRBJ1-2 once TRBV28 ASYEQAQLNYGYT
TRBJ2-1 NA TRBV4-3 ASSQDYYAGINEQF
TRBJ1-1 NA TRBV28 ASSSPRGVRTEAF
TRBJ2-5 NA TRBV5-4 ASSLGVGGETQY
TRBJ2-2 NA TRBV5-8 ASSLRTGSSTGELF
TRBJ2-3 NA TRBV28 ATRPPEGTSGNSSTDTQY
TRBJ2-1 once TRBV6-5 ASSYKGSKDEQF
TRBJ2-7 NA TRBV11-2 ASSQPPGTGTYEQY
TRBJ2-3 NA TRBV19 ASSIRLAGGYTDTQY
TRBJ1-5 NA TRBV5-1 ASWDTSDYSNQPQH